This T cell receptor beta chain emerged from a study of spatial heterogeneity in lung cancer. Study-wide background: Each unique TCR and UMI combination was seen more than ten times on average in raw reads.

Every TCR cDNA molecule carried a tag that served as a unique molecular identifier. MiXCR, run by TCRdb on the 5' RACE reads, gives a single entry per CDR3 protein. The sample yields 4,000 or so distinct CDR3 sequences, about a third seen once. Documented time point: sample taken at primary tumor resection. Whole RNA, which was extracted from tumor, nontumor lung tissue or frozen PBMC, was sequenced without any cell sorting. The donors, more than 55 patients with untreated early-stage non-small cell lung cancer, provided the samples. This clonotype is medium-sized within its sample. This beta chain is a stray sequence in a library constructed for alpha chains; its clone size is not meaningful. V was trimmed by 6 bases and J by 6 bases, leaving 18 bases between them. The germline CDR1 and CDR2 sequences are SQVTM and ANQGSEA. The CDR3 contains 13 residues.

The receptor comes from a male donor with early-stage non-small cell lung cancer. The genes are TRBV29-1 and TRBJ2-7; TRBD1 is a possible D gene (5 bases). Source: PBMCs, taken at surgery. DNA for the CDR3: TGCAGCGTCCAACCGGACACGTTCACCGAGCAGTACTTC. Protein product: CSVQPDTFTEQYF.